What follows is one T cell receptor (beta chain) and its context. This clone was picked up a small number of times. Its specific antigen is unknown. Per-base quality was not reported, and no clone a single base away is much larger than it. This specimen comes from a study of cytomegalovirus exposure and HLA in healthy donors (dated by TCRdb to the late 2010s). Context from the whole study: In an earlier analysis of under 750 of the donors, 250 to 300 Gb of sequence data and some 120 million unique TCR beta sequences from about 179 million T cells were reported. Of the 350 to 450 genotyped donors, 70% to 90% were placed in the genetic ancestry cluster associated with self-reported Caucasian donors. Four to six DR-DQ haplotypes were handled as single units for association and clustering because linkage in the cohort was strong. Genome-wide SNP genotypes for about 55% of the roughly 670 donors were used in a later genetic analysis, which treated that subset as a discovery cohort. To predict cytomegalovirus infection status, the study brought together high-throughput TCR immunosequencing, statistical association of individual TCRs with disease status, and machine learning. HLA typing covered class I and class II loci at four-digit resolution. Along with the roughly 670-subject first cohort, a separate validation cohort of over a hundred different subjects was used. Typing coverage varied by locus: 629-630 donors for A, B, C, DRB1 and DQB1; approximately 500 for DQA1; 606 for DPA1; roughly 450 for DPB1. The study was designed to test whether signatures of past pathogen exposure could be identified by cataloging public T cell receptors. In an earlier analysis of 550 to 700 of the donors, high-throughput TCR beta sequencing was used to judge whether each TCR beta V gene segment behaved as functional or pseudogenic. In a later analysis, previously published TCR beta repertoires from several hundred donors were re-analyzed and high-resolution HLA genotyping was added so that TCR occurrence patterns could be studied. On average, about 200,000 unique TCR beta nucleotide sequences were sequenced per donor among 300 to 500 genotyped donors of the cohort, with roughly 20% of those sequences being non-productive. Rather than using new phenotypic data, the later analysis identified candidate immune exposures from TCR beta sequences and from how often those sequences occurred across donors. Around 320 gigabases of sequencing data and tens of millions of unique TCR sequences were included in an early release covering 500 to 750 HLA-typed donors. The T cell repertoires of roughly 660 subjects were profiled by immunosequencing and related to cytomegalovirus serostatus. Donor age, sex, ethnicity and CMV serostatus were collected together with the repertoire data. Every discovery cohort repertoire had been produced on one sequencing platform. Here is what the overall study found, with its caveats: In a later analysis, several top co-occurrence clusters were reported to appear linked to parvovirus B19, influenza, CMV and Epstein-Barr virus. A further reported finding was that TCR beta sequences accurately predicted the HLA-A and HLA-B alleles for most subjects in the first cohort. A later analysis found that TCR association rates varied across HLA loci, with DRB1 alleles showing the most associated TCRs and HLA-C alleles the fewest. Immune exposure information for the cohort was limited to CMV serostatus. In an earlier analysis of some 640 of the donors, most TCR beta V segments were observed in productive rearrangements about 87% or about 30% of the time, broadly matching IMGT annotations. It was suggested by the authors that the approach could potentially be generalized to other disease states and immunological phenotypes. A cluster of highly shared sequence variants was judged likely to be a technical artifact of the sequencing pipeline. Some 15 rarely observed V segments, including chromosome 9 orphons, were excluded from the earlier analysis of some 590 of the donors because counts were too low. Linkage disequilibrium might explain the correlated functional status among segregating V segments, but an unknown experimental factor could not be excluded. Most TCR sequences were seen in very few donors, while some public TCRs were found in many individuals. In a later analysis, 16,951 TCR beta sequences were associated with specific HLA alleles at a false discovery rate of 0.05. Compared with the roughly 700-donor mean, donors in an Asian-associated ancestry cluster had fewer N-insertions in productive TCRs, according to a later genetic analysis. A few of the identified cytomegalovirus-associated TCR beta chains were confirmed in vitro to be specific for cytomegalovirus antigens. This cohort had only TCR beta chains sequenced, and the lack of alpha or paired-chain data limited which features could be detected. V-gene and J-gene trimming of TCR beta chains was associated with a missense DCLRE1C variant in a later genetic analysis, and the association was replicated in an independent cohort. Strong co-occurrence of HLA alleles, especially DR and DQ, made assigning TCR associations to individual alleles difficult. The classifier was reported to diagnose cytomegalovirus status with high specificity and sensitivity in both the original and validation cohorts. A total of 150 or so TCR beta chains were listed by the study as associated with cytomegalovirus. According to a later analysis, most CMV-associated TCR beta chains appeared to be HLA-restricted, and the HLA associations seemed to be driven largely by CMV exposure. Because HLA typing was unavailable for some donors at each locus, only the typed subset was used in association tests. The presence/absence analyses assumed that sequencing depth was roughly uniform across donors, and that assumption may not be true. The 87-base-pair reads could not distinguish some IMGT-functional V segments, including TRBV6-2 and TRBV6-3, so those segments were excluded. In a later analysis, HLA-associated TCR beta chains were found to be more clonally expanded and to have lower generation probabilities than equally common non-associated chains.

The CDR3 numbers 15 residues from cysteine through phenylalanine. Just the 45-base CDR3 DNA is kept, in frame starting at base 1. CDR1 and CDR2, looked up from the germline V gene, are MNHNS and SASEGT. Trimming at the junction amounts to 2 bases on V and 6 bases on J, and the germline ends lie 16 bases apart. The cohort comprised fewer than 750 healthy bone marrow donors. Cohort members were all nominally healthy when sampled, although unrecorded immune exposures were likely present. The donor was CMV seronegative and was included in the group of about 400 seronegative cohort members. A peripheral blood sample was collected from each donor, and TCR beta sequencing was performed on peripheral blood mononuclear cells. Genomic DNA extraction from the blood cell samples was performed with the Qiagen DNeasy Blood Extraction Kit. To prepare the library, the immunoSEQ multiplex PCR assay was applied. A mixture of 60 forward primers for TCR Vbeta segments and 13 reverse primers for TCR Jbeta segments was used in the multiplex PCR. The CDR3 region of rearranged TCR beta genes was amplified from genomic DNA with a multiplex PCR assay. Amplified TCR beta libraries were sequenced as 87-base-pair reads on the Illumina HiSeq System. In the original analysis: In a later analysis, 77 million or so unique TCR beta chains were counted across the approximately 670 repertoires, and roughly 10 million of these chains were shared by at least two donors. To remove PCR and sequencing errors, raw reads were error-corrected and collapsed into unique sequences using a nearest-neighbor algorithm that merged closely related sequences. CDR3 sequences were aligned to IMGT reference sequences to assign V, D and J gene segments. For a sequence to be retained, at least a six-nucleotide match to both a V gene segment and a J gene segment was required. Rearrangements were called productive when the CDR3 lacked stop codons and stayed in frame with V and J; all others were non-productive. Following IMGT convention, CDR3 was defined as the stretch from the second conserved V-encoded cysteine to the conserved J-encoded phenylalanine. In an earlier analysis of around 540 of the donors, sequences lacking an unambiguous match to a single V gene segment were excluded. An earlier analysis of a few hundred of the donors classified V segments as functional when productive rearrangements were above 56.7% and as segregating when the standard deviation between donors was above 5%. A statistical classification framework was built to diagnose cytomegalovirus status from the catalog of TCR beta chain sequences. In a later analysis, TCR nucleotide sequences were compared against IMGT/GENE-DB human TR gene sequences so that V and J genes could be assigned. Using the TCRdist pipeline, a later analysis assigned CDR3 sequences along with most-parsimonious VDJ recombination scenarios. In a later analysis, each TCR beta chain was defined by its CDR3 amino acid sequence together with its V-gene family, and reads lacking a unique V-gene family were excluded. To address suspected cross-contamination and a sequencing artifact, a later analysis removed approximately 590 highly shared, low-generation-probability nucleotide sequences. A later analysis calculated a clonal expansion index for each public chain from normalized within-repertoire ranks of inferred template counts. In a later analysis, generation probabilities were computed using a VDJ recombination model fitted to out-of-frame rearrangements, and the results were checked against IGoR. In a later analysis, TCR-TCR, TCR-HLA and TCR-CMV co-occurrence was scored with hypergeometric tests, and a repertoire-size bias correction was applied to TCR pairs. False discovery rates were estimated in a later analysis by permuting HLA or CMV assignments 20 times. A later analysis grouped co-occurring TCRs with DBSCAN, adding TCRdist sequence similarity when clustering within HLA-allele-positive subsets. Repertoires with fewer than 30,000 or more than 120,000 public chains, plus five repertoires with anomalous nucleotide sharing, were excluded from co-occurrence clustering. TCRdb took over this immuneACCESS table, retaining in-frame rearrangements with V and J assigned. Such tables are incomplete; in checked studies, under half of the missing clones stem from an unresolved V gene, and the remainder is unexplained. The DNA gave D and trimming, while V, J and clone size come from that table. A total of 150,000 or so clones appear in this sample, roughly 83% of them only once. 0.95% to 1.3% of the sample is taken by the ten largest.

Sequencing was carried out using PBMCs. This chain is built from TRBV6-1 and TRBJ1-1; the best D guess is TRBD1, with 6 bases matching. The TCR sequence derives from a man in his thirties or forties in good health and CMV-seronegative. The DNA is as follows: TGTGCCAGCAGTGAATCGACAGGAGCGGTGGCTGAAGCTTTCTTT. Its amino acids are CASSESTGAVAEAFF.